This TCR beta chain was sequenced for a study of blood T cell repertoires in COVID-19 (dated by TCRdb to 2019 to 2021). Some background on the complete study: The collaborator samples originated in the United States, Italy and Spain and spanned the acute and convalescent phases of COVID-19. A freely available public database, intended as a resource for researchers studying the immune response to SARS-CoV-2, is where the repertoires were released. The samples were drawn from two sources: the first 160 participants of the ongoing ImmuneRACE study, and 950 to 1,500 subjects contributed by 6 global collaborators. The sample metadata nearly always contained a de-identified subject ID, COVID-19 status, age in years and sex. The prospective study material was composed of cDNA or gDNA derived from T cells, B-cell-depleted T cells, or PBMCs. HLA class I and class II types, where available, came from metadata supplied by the sample provider rather than from assay-based typing. The dataset comprised deeply sampled blood TCRbeta repertoires from subjects exposed to, actively infected with, or recovered from COVID-19.

Collaborating institutions collected whole blood in K2EDTA tubes following their own protocols. For TCRbeta analysis, collaborators shipped samples as frozen whole blood, isolated PBMCs, or DNA extracted from either of those sample types. With regard to this clone: No antigen is known for it. Base quality data are lacking; no much larger clone is found one base away.

TCRbeta CDR3 regions were amplified from genomic DNA by means of the immunoSEQ Assay, a bias-controlled multiplex PCR. The study's own analysis went as follows. Nucleated cell counts per sample were estimated from amplification of reference gene primers within the assay. Sequence reads were collapsed and filtered to measure the absolute abundance of every unique TCRbeta CDR3 rearrangement. Productive Simpson clonality was computed per sample as the square root of Simpson's diversity index over productive rearrangements. Entries here come from immuneACCESS through TCRdb and include only in-frame sequences with V and J called. Some clones fail to appear in such tables; in the studies checked, an unresolved V gene covers under half of the shortfall, and the cause of the remainder is unknown. V and J calls and clone size come straight from that table; D and trimming were deduced from the DNA. The sample includes 50,000 to 60,000 clones, with approximately 85% observed a single time. About 12% of the sample goes to the ten largest clones.

The germline V gene sets CDR1 to MDHEN and CDR2 to SYDVKM. The junction shows trimming of 3 bases on V and 6 bases on J, and the gene matches do not reach 2 bases of it. The CDR3 contains 13 residues, cysteine and phenylalanine counted. Just CDR3 DNA is preserved here, 39 bases in frame from base 1. Summary of the overall study and its limitations: The quantity of clinical and demographic metadata differed by source and by participant and was supplied without curation.

Sequences were obtained from peripheral blood. The receptor chain draws on TRBV28 and TRBJ2-3, and TRBD2 aligns with 8 junction nucleotides. The TCR comes from a human donor in a cohort sampled during active COVID-19. The DNA reads TGTGCCAGCAGTTTGAGACTAGCGGATACGCAGTATTTT. Its protein reads: CASSLRLADTQYF.